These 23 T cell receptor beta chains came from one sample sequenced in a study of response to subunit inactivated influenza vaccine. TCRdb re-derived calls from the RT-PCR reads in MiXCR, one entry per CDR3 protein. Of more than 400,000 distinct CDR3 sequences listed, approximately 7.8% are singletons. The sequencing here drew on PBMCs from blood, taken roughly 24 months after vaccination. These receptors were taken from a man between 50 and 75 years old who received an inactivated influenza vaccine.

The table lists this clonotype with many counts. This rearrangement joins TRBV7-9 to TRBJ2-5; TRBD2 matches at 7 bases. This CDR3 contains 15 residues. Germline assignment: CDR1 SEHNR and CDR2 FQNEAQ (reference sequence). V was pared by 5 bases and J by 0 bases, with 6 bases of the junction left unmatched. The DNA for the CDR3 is TGTGCCAGCAGCCCAGGGACTACCAACCAAGAGACCCAGTACTTC. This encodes CASSPGTTNQETQYF.

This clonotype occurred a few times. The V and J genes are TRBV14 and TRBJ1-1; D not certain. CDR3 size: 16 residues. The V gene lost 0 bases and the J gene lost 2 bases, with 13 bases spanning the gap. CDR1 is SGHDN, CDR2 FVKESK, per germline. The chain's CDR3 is CASSQDLWGSNTEAFF. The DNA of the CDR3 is TGTGCCAGCAGCCAAGATCTTTGGGGATCTAACACTGAAGCTTTCTTT. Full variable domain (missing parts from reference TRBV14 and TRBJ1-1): EAGVTQFPSHSVIEKGQTVTLRCDPISGHDNLYWYRRVMGKEIKFLLHFVKESKQDESGMPNNRFLAERTGGTYSTLKVQPAELEDSGVYFCASSQDLWGSNTEAFFGQGTRLTVV.

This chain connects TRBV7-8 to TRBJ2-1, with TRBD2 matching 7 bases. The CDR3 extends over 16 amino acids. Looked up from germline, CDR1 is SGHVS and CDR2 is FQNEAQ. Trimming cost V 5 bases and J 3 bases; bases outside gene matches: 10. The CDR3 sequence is CASSGSGTTGYNEQFF. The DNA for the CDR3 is TGTGCCAGCAGCGGGAGCGGGACCACGGGCTACAATGAGCAGTTCTTC.

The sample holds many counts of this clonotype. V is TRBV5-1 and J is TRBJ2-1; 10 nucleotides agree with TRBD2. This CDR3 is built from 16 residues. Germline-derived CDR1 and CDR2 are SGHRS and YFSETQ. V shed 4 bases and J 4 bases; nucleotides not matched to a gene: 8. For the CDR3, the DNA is TGCGCCAGCAGCCGTTTCGGGACTAGCGATTACAATGAGCAGTTCTTC. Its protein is CASSRFGTSDYNEQFF.

The CDR3 protein is CASSLSATVYEQYF. The CDR3 coding sequence is TGTGCCAGCAGCTTATCCGCGACAGTCTACGAGCAGTACTTC. The chain recombines TRBV7-8 with TRBJ2-7; D possibly corresponds to TRBD1 (5 bases). Per the germline V gene, CDR1 is SGHVS and CDR2 is FQNEAQ. V was cut by 2 bases and J by 3 bases, with 11 bases left in between. CDR3 length: 14 residues.

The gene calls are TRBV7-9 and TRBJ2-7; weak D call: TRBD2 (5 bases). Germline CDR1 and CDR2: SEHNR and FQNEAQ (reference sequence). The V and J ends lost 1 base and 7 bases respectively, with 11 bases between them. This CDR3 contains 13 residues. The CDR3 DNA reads TGTGCCAGCAGCTTAGGGCGGGCGTCAGAGCAGTACTTC. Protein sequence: CASSLGRASEQYF.

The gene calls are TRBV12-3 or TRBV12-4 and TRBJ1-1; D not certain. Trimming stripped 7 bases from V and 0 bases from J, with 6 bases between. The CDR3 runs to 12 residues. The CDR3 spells CASKPLNTEAFF. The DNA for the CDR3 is TGTGCCAGCAAACCTTTGAACACTGAAGCTTTCTTT.

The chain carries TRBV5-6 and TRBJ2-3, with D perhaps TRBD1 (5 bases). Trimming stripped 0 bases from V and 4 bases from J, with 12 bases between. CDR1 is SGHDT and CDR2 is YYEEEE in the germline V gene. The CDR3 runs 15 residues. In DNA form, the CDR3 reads TGTGCCAGCAGCTTGGGGGGCCTCCGGGCAGATACGCAGTATTTT. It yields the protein CASSLGGLRADTQYF.

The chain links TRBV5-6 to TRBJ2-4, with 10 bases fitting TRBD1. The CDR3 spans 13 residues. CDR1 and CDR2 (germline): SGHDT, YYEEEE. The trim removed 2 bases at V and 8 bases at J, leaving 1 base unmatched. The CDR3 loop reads CASSFGTGDIQYF. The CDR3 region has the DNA TGTGCCAGCAGCTTTGGGACAGGGGACATTCAGTACTTC.

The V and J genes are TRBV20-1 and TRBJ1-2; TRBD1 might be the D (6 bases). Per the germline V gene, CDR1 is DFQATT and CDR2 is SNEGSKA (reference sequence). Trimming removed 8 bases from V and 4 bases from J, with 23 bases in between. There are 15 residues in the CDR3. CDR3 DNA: TGCAGTCACCCAGCCCCCGGGGGCCGAATCTATGGCTACACCTTC. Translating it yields CSHPAPGGRIYGYTF.

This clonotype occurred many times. Here the CDR3 reads CASSLFSDEQFF. The CDR3 coding sequence is TGTGCCAGCAGCTTATTTAGCGATGAGCAGTTCTTC. This chain joins TRBV7-9 and TRBJ2-1, with D maybe TRBD2 (5 bases). Looked up from germline, CDR1 is SEHNR and CDR2 is FQNEAQ (reference sequence). This CDR3 contains 12 residues. The V gene lost 2 bases and the J gene lost 8 bases, with 7 bases spanning the gap.

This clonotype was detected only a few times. The CDR3 coding sequence is TGTGCCAGCAGCTTGGTCTTGGGGTTGGATCAGCCCCAGCATTTT. Residues: CASSLVLGLDQPQHF. J is TRBJ1-5 and V is TRBV5-5; no definite D call. Germline CDR1 SGHKS, CDR2 YYEKEE (reference sequence). The ends were cut back, 0 bases at V and 5 bases at J, with 12 bases in the middle. The CDR3 consists of 15 residues.

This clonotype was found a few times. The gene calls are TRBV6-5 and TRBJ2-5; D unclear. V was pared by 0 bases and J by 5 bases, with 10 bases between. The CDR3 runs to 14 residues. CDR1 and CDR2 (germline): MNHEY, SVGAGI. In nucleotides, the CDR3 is TGTGCCAGCAGTTACTCTTACCGATTGGAGACCCAGTACTTC. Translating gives CASSYSYRLETQYF.

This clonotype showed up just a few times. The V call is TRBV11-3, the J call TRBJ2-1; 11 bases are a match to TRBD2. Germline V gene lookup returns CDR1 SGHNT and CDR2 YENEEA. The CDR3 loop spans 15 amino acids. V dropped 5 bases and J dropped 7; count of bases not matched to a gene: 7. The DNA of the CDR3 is TGTGCCAGCAGCATTAGCGGGAGGGCAGGGAATGAGCAGTTCTTC. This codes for CASSISGRAGNEQFF.

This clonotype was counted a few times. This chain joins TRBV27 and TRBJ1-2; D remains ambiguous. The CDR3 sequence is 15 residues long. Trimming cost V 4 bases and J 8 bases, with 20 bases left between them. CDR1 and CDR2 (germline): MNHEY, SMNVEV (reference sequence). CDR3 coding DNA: TGTGCCAGCAGTTCGACTCGGGAGATGAGCGGAGGCTACACCTTC. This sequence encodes CASSSTREMSGGYTF.

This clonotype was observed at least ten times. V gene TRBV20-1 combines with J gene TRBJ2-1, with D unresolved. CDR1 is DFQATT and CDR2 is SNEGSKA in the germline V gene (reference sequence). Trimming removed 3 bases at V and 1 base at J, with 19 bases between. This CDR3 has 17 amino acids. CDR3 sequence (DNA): TGCAGTGCTAGCCCCTTACGAGGCGTCGATTCCTACAATGAGCAGTTCTTC. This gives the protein CSASPLRGVDSYNEQFF.

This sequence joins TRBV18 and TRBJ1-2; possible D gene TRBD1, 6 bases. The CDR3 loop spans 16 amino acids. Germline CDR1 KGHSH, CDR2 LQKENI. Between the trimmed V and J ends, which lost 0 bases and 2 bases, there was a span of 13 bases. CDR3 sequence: CASSPPGQILNYGYTF. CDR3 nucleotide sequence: TGTGCCAGCTCACCACCGGGACAAATTCTGAACTATGGCTACACCTTC.

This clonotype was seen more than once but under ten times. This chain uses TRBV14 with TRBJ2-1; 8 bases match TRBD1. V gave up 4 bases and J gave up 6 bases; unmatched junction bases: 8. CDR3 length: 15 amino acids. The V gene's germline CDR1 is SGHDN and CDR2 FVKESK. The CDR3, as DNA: TGTGCCAGCAGCCTACGGACAGGGTTTTCCAATGAGCAGTTCTTC. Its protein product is CASSLRTGFSNEQFF.

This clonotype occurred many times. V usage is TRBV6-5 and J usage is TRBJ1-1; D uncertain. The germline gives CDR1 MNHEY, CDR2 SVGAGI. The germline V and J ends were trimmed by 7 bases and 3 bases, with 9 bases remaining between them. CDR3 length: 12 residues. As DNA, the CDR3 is TGTGCCAGCATGAGGGCGTACACTGAAGCTTTCTTT. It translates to CASMRAYTEAFF.

The CDR3: CATSSTSGSNEQFF. The CDR3 nucleotides read TGTGCCACCAGTTCGACTAGCGGGAGTAATGAGCAGTTCTTC. This sequence joins TRBV24-1 and TRBJ2-1, with 12 positions matching TRBD2. V was clipped by 6 bases and J by 7 bases; unmatched bases: 3. The V gene's germline CDR1 is KGHDR and CDR2 SFDVKD. The CDR3 covers 14 residues.

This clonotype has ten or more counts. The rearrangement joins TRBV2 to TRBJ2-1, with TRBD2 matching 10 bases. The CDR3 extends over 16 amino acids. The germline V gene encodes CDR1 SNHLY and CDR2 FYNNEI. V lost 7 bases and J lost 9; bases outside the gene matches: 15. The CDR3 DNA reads TGTGCCAGCACCTTAGCAACTAGCGGGGTAGTTATTGAGCAGTTCTTC. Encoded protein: CASTLATSGVVIEQFF.

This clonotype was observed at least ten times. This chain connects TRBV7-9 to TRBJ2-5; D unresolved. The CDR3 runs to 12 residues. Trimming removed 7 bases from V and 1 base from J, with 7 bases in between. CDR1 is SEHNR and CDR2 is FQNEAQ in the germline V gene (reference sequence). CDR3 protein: CASTWGQETQYF. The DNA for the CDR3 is TGTGCCAGCACCTGGGGCCAAGAGACCCAGTACTTC.

CDR3 DNA: TGTGCCAGCAGAAAACAGGGGACAACCAAAAACATTCAGTACTTC. Translation: CASRKQGTTKNIQYF. This chain connects TRBV12-3 or TRBV12-4 to TRBJ2-4; 7 bases are a match to TRBD1. Trimming removed 6 bases from V and 2 bases from J; junction bases left unmatched: 7. The CDR3 sequence is 15 residues long.